This T cell receptor (beta chain) was sequenced during a study of cytomegalovirus exposure and HLA in healthy donors. About this clone itself: What it binds is unknown.

General study findings and limits: Both high specificity and high sensitivity reportedly marked the classifier's diagnosis of cytomegalovirus status. Data from an earlier analysis indicated that most TCR beta V segments were productive either about 87% or about 30% of the time.

CDR1 is SGHTA and CDR2 is FQGNSA in the germline V gene. The CDR3 has 13 amino acids. Between the trimmed V and J ends, which lost 9 bases and 1 base, there was a span of 13 bases. The PCR made use of 60 Vbeta and 13 Jbeta primers. TCRdb's table, derived via immunoSEQ multiplex PCR, lists solely in-frame clones and lacks some. The top ten hold about 0.58% of the sample, which has a few hundred thousand clones, 82% seen once. The sample was PBMCs. The gene calls are TRBV7-2 and TRBJ2-7; D remains ambiguous. This TCR came from a woman aged 40 to 55 in good health and CMV-seronegative. CDR3 loop: CASKRSRSYEQYF. CDR3 nucleotides: TGTGCCAGTAAGAGAAGCCGGTCCTACGAGCAGTACTTC.